The 16 T cell receptor beta chains below all came from one sample that was sequenced in a study of CD8+ T cells in alopecia areata. RNA extraction and reverse transcription yielded cDNA as sequencing template. Using immunoSEQ multiplex PCR, the repertoire was profiled, and TCRdb retains in-frame clones only, with some absent. The table lists tens of thousands of clones, roughly 65% of them singletons. The treatment denotes: oral pan-JAK inhibitor, 5-10 mg twice daily. The material sequenced was CD8+ T cells sorted from blood, taken at week 4, from a patient treated with tofacitinib. The receptor source for this set is a human donor with alopecia areata.

The chain has TRBV6-5 and TRBJ1-1; D possibly corresponds to TRBD1 (6 bases). There are 11 residues in the CDR3. V lost 5 bases, J lost 8 bases, and 9 bases lay in between. Germline V CDR1 and CDR2: MNHEY, SVGAGI. In DNA form, the CDR3 reads TGTGCCAGCAGTCGCGGACAGGAAGCTTTCTTT. Translation: CASSRGQEAFF.

The rearrangement joins TRBV29-1 to TRBJ2-1; D remains unclear. Looked up from germline, CDR1 is SQVTM and CDR2 is ANQGSEA. The CDR3 is 12 amino acids. The ends were cut back, 4 bases at V and 3 bases at J, with 7 bases in the middle. The CDR3 loop reads CSVGISYNEQFF. DNA of the CDR3: TGCAGCGTTGGTATCAGCTACAATGAGCAGTTCTTC.

The chain is built from TRBV27 and TRBJ2-6, with 8 nucleotides matching TRBD1. The CDR3 extends over 16 amino acids. CDR1 MNHEY and CDR2 SMNVEV come from the germline V gene (reference sequence). After removal of 5 bases from V and 0 bases from J, the junction contained 3 bases not matched to a gene. This chain's CDR3 is CASSTTGGSGANVLTF. CDR3 bases: TGTGCCAGCAGTACCACAGGGGGCTCTGGGGCCAACGTCCTGACTTTC. The variable domain in full, completed from reference TRBV27 and TRBJ2-6, reads EAQVTQNPRYLITVTGKKLTVTCSQNMNHEYMSWYRQDPGLGLRQIYYSMNVEVTDKGDVPEGYKVSRKEKRNFPLILESPSPNQTSLYFCASSTTGGSGANVLTFGAGSRLTVL.

The CDR3 DNA follows: TGTGCCAGTAGTATCGGACACACTCCCTACGAGCAGTACTTC. Its translation: CASSIGHTPYEQYF. The gene calls are TRBV19 and TRBJ2-7; a possible D gene is TRBD1 (5 bases). Germline CDR1 reads LNHDA; CDR2 reads SQIVND (reference sequence). There are 14 residues in the CDR3. Trimming removed 3 bases from V and 2 bases from J, with 11 bases in between.

This clone showed up just a few times. This chain links TRBV21-1 with TRBJ1-6; the D segment call TRBD1 is taken from the table without a DNA check. TRBV21-1 is an annotated pseudogene. This CDR3 comprises 13 residues. In nucleotides, the CDR3 is TGTGCCAGCAGCCCTGGGACAGGCTGGCCCCTCCACTTT. Its translation: CASSPGTGWPLHF.

This chain joins TRBV27 and TRBJ1-2; TRBD1 might be the D (5 bases). Germline lookup yields CDR1 MNHEY and CDR2 SMNVEV (reference sequence). Trimming took 3 bases from V and 3 from J, leaving 20 bases between them. The CDR3 runs 17 residues. The CDR3 here is CASSLTLGVSGDYGYTF. The CDR3, as DNA: TGTGCCAGCAGTTTGACTCTAGGGGTTTCGGGAGACTATGGCTACACCTTC.

The chain employs TRBV7-2 and TRBJ2-7; tentative D call: TRBD2 (6 bases). The CDR3 has 15 amino acids. V lost 7 bases, J lost 0 bases, and 16 bases lay in between. Germline V CDR1 and CDR2: SGHTA, FQGNSA. The CDR3 DNA follows: TGTGCCAGCACACTTATCCGGGGGAGCTCCTACGAGCAGTACTTC. It is translated as CASTLIRGSSYEQYF.

The chain joins TRBV7-2 to TRBJ2-7; D gene ambiguous. CDR1 is SGHTA and CDR2 is FQGNSA in the germline V gene. V lost 7 bases, J lost 0 bases, and 4 bases lay in between. CDR3 length equals 11 residues. The CDR3 loop reads CASTDSYEQYF. The CDR3 DNA reads TGTGCCAGCACCGACTCCTACGAGCAGTACTTC.

This clone was observed a handful of times. The chain carries TRBV27 and TRBJ2-7, with 12 positions matching TRBD1. The germline CDR1 and CDR2 sequences are MNHEY and SMNVEV (reference sequence). Losses at the gene ends were 8 bases for V and 6 bases for J; bases not matched to a gene: 5. This CDR3 spans 13 amino acids. CDR3 region: CASSGQGAGEQYF. CDR3 sequence (DNA): TGTGCCAGCTCGGGACAGGGGGCTGGCGAGCAGTACTTC.

This clone was counted between two and nine times. This rearrangement joins TRBV7-3 to TRBJ2-7; 7 positions match TRBD1. J lost 0 bases, V lost 4 bases, and 3 bases had no gene match. The CDR3 runs to 14 residues. Germline V gives CDR1 SGHTA, CDR2 FQGTGA. In DNA, the CDR3 is TGTGCCAGCAGCTCCGGGACAGTCTCCTACGAGCAGTACTTC. It yields the protein CASSSGTVSYEQYF.

The chain is built from TRBV5-1 and TRBJ2-1, with unresolved D. The CDR3 sequence is 11 residues long. Trimming left V 5 bases short and J 4 bases short, with 4 bases between. Germline V gene sequence: CDR1 SGHRS, CDR2 YFSETQ. This CDR3 reads CASRDYNEQFF. As DNA, the CDR3 is TGCGCCAGCAGGGATTACAATGAGCAGTTCTTC. Supplemented by reference TRBV5-1 and TRBJ2-1, the full variable domain reads KAGVTQTPRYLIKTRGQQVTLSCSPISGHRSVSWYQQTPGQGLQFLFEYFSETQRNKGNFPGRFSGRQFSNSRSEMNVSTLELGDSALYLCASRDYNEQFFGPGTRLTVL.

This clone showed up just a few times. In DNA, the CDR3 is TGCAGCGTTGCAGGGGGGGAACAAAACATTCAGTACTTC. It specifies CSVAGGEQNIQYF. V gene TRBV29-1 combines with J gene TRBJ2-4, with D perhaps assigned TRBD1 or TRBD2 (7 bases each). Trimming cost V 4 bases and J 5 bases, with 12 bases left between them. Germline V lookup: CDR1 SQVTM, CDR2 ANQGSEA. The CDR3 sequence is 13 residues long.

Only a few counts were recorded for this clone. The J gene is TRBJ2-3, the V gene TRBV5-6, with TRBD1 matching over 8 bases. Germline assignment: CDR1 SGHDT and CDR2 YYEEEE. V gave up 4 bases and J gave up 5 bases; unmatched junction bases: 9. CDR3 size: 15 residues. The CDR3 loop reads CASSAGTGERDTQYF. DNA for the CDR3: TGTGCCAGCAGCGCTGGGACAGGCGAGAGAGATACGCAGTATTTT.

This clone came up once. CDR3 DNA: TGCAGCGTTGTCGGTAGGGACGGACCTGAAGCTTTCTTT. It translates to CSVVGRDGPEAFF. V gene TRBV29-1 combines with J gene TRBJ1-1; weak D call: TRBD1 (5 bases). Germline CDR1 and CDR2: SQVTM and ANQGSEA. The CDR3 runs 13 residues. Trimming pared 4 bases from V and 6 bases from J, leaving 15 bases between. The variable domain in full, completed from reference TRBV29-1 and TRBJ1-1, reads SAVISQKPSRDICQRGTSLTIQCQVDSQVTMMFWYRQQPGQSLTLIATANQGSEATYESGFVIDKFPISRPNLTFSTLTVSNMSPEDSSIYLCSVVGRDGPEAFFGQGTRLTVV.

V gene TRBV27 combines with J gene TRBJ2-3, with 8 positions matching TRBD1. Per germline, CDR1 MNHEY and CDR2 SMNVEV (reference sequence). J was trimmed by 5 bases and V by 2 bases; bases with no gene match: 3. The CDR3 totals 14 residues. The CDR3 loop is CASSLQGAIDTQYF. The CDR3, as DNA: TGTGCCAGCAGTTTACAGGGGGCAATAGATACGCAGTATTTT.

This chain joins TRBV27 and TRBJ2-1; no clear D gene. This CDR3 has 11 amino acids. V gave up 5 bases and J gave up 6 bases, with 5 bases separating them. The V gene's germline CDR1 is MNHEY and CDR2 SMNVEV (reference sequence). CDR3 DNA sequence: TGTGCCAGCAGTGGCGGCAATGAGCAGTTCTTC. This translates into CASSGGNEQFF.